These 10 T cell receptor beta chains were sequenced from one sample in a study of blood T cell repertoires in COVID-19. The data were produced by immunoSEQ multiplex PCR, yet TCRdb's version contains in-frame clones alone and is incomplete. Found here are about 270,000 clones, about nine tenths of them singletons; the top ten hold about 10%. The sequencing sample was made of peripheral blood. These receptors were obtained from a man aged 40-49 years with active or convalescent COVID-19.

The chain employs TRBV11-2 and TRBJ1-2, with D tentatively TRBD1 (5 bases). V lost 5 bases, J lost 5 bases, and 18 bases lay in between. This CDR3 comprises 15 residues. CDR1 is SGHAT and CDR2 is FQNNGV in the germline V gene. The CDR3 loop is CASSPTAGLKYGYTF. The CDR3 DNA is TGTGCCAGCAGCCCCACGGCAGGGTTAAAGTATGGCTACACCTTC.

The gene calls are TRBV21-1 and TRBJ2-5; TRBD1 was called by the table and not checked on the DNA. TRBV21-1 is assigned pseudogene status. The CDR3 is made up of 16 amino acids. The DNA of the CDR3 is TGTGCCAGCAGCACACCTACGACAGGGCTGGGAGAGACCCAGTACTTC. Its protein is CASSTPTTGLGETQYF.

The chain recombines TRBV1 with TRBJ2-7; TRBD2 reflects the table's D call only, with no check against the DNA. TRBV1 is deemed a pseudogene. The CDR3 runs 18 residues. The CDR3 region has the DNA TGCACCAGCAGCCAAGGGGGACTACTCCCGATCTTCTGGGGGCAGCAGTACTTC. Encoded protein: CTSSQGGLLPIFWGQQYF.

The CDR3 region is CASSPYLVGGLEKLFF. The CDR3 DNA is TGTGCCAGCAGTCCTTATCTGGTGGGGGGGCTAGAAAAACTGTTTTTT. The V call is TRBV28, the J call TRBJ1-4; possible D gene TRBD1, 6 bases. Germline CDR1 MDHEN, CDR2 SYDVKM. V gave up 5 bases and J gave up 8 bases, with 21 bases separating them. The CDR3 has 16 residues.

V usage is TRBV6-5 and J usage is TRBJ1-6; 9 nucleotides align to TRBD1. The CDR3 is 15 residues long. The V and J ends lost 6 bases and 9 bases, in that order; junction bases with no gene match: 9. The V gene's germline CDR1 is MNHEY and CDR2 SVGAGI. The CDR3 region is CASRQKPTGGSPLHF. CDR3 sequence (DNA): TGTGCCAGCAGACAAAAACCGACAGGGGGTTCACCCCTCCACTTT.

This clone was detected only once. V is TRBV10-2 and J is TRBJ1-5, with D possibly being TRBD1 (5 bases). CDR3 size: 14 residues. The V gene's germline CDR1 is WSHSY and CDR2 SAAADI. The V gene lost 6 bases and the J gene lost 4 bases, with 13 bases spanning the gap. DNA of the CDR3: TGCGCCAGCAGAGCGGGGGGGTTAAATCAGCCCCAGCATTTT. Amino acid sequence: CASRAGGLNQPQHF.

This sequence joins TRBV20-1 and TRBJ2-1; TRBD2 aligns across 7 bases. Germline values: CDR1 DFQATT, CDR2 SNEGSKA (reference sequence). Trimming took 6 bases from V and 13 from J; bases not matched to a gene: 9. The CDR3 has 11 residues. In DNA form, the CDR3 reads TGCAGTGCCAGGGTGGGGAGGGCCCAGTTCTTC. It specifies CSARVGRAQFF.

The chain couples TRBV30 to TRBJ2-1; 10 nucleotides match TRBD2. Per the germline V gene, CDR1 is GTSNPN and CDR2 is SVGIG (reference sequence). J lost 4 bases, V lost 0 bases, and 3 bases had no gene match. This CDR3 has 15 residues. The CDR3 DNA follows: TGTGCCTGGAGTGTAGCTAGCGGGGGATACAATGAGCAGTTCTTC. Residues: CAWSVASGGYNEQFF.

The chain joins TRBV19 to TRBJ2-7; TRBD2 matches at 11 bases. CDR1 and CDR2 (germline): LNHDA, SQIVND (reference sequence). V was clipped by 7 bases and J by 3 bases; unmatched bases: 8. There are 15 residues in the CDR3. The DNA for the CDR3 is TGTGCCAGTAAGATCGGCGGGACTAGCGGCTACGAGCAGTACTTC. Encoded protein: CASKIGGTSGYEQYF.

DNA for the CDR3: TGTGCCATCAGTCCCCAGGTCCCTGGGGCCAACGTCCTGACTTTC. Amino acid sequence: CAISPQVPGANVLTF. This chain links TRBV10-3 with TRBJ2-6; D unresolved. CDR1 is ENHRY, CDR2 SYGVKD, per germline. This CDR3 has 15 residues. Between the trimmed V and J ends, which lost 5 bases and 2 bases, there was a span of 10 bases.